The 2 T cell receptor beta chains listed next were all sequenced from one sample in a study of blood T cell repertoires in COVID-19. Repertoires were generated with immunoSEQ multiplex PCR, while TCRdb's copy carries only in-frame clones and drops some. The sample holds 250,000 to 400,000 clones, about nine tenths seen once. The sample taken for sequencing was PBMCs or T cells enriched from blood (not recorded which). The origin of the receptors is a man between 60 and 75 years old who had recovered from COVID-19.

This chain links TRBV3-1 (or the pseudogene TRBV3-2) with TRBJ2-5; maybe TRBD2 (5 bases). The germline V gene has CDR1 LGHDT and CDR2 YNNKEL (reference sequence). The length of the CDR3 is 12 residues. V lost 1 base to trimming and J lost 7 bases, with 7 bases between them. In DNA, the CDR3 is TGTGCCAGCAGCCAAGTTGGAGGGACCCAGTACTTC. Its translation is CASSQVGGTQYF.

The CDR3 is CASSDTGNGAFF. The CDR3 region has the DNA TGTGCCAGCAGTGACACAGGGAACGGAGCTTTCTTT. The chain recombines TRBV25-1 with TRBJ1-1; TRBD1 might be the D (6 bases). The CDR3 loop spans 12 amino acids. The germline V and J ends were trimmed by 3 bases and 10 bases, with 12 bases remaining between them. Germline V gene sequence: CDR1 MGHDK, CDR2 SYGVNS.